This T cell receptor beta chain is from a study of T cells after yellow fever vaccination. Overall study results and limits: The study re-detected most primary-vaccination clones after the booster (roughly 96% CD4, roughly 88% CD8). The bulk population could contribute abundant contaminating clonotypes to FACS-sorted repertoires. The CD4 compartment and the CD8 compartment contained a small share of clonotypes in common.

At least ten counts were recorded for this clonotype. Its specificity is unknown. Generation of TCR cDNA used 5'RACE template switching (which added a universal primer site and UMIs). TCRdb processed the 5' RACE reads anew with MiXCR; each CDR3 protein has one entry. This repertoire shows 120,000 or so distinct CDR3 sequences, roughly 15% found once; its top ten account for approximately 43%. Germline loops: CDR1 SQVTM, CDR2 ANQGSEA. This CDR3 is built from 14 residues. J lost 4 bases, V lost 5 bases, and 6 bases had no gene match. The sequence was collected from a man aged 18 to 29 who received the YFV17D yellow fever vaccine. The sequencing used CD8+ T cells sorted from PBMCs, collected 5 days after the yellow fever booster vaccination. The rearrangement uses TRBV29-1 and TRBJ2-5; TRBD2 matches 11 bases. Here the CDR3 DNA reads TGCAGCGTTCGTCTAGCGGGGGGCGGAGAGACCCAGTACTTC. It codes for CSVRLAGGGETQYF.